Shown below are 28 T cell receptor beta chains from a single sample sequenced in a study of blood T cell repertoires in COVID-19. Generated by immunoSEQ multiplex PCR, the TCRdb table keeps only in-frame clones and is missing some. The sample holds some 200,000 clones, roughly 80% seen once. Sequencing used peripheral blood. These receptors all stem from a woman aged 70 to 79 with COVID-19, enrolled during active disease.

The chain uses TRBV5-1 and TRBJ2-2; perhaps TRBD2 as D (7 bases). Germline CDR1 and CDR2: SGHRS and YFSETQ. The germline V and J ends were trimmed by 4 bases and 7 bases, with 17 bases remaining between them. The CDR3 has 15 residues. The CDR3 region is CASSTVGGANGELFF. DNA for the CDR3: TGCGCCAGCAGCACCGTAGGGGGGGCAAACGGGGAGCTGTTTTTT.

V usage is TRBV28 and J usage is TRBJ1-6; maybe TRBD1 (6 bases). The V gene's germline CDR1 is MDHEN and CDR2 SYDVKM. The V end was cut by 4 bases, the J end by 2 bases, with 30 bases between. The CDR3 is 22 amino acids. The CDR3 DNA sequence: TGTGCCAGCAGTTCGCCCGGGGTGGACAGTAGGCAATGGGCCACCTATAATTCACCCCTCCACTTT. Translation gives CASSSPGVDSRQWATYNSPLHF.

The gene calls are TRBV21-1 and TRBJ2-7; the table assigns TRBD2, which was not confirmed against the DNA. TRBV21-1 is designated a pseudogene. The CDR3 covers 14 residues. CDR3 nucleotides: TGTGCCAGCAGCTTTCGAGCATTCGGCTACGAGCAGTACTTC. This codes for CASSFRAFGYEQYF.

This rearrangement joins TRBV24-1 to TRBJ2-1; 7 positions agree with TRBD2. Germline CDR1 KGHDR, CDR2 SFDVKD. Losses at the gene ends were 8 bases for V and 5 bases for J; bases not matched to a gene: 8. This CDR3 is 14 amino acids long. CDR3 in DNA: TGTGCCACCAAATCGAGCGGGGATAACAATGAGCAGTTCTTC. Amino acid sequence: CATKSSGDNNEQFF.

This chain connects TRBV5-4 to TRBJ1-1; D is uncertain. The CDR3 is 18 residues long. Deletions cut 0 bases from V and 0 bases from J, with 18 bases between. Germline CDR1 SGHNT, CDR2 YYREEE (reference sequence). The CDR3: CASSLGSLVTKMNTEAFF. CDR3 DNA sequence: TGTGCCAGCAGCTTGGGGAGTTTGGTAACGAAGATGAACACTGAAGCTTTCTTT.

V is TRBV28 and J is TRBJ1-2; tentative D call: TRBD1 (5 bases). The germline gives CDR1 MDHEN, CDR2 SYDVKM. The CDR3 covers 15 residues. The ends were cut back, 5 bases at V and 8 bases at J, with 21 bases in the middle. CDR3 coding DNA: TGTGCCAGCAGTGTCGGACTCTCTTCCGGGGGGGGCTACACCTTC. This gives the protein CASSVGLSSGGGYTF.

The V call is TRBV5-1, the J call TRBJ2-7; 9 positions match TRBD2. Germline V gene lookup returns CDR1 SGHRS and CDR2 YFSETQ. Trimming took 5 bases from V and 2 from J; bases not matched to a gene: 2. The CDR3 has 13 residues. DNA of the CDR3: TGCGCCAGCAGAATAGCGGGAGCCTACGAGCAGTACTTC. It yields the protein CASRIAGAYEQYF.

This sequence joins TRBV7-2 and TRBJ2-1; the match to TRBD1 covers 7 bases. Losses at the gene ends were 5 bases for V and 10 bases for J; bases not matched to a gene: 2. The CDR3 is 11 residues long. Per the germline V gene, CDR1 is SGHTA and CDR2 is FQGNSA. CDR3 region: CASSKQGEQFF. CDR3 sequence (DNA): TGTGCCAGCAGCAAACAGGGGGAGCAGTTCTTC.

This chain joins TRBV19 and TRBJ1-5; 7 nucleotides align to TRBD1. This CDR3 is built from 15 residues. The germline V gene has CDR1 LNHDA and CDR2 SQIVND (reference sequence). After removal of 3 bases from V and 4 bases from J, the junction contained 6 bases not matched to a gene. Written as DNA, the CDR3 is TGTGCCAGTAGTATTCTGCCGACAGGGAATCAGCCCCAGCATTTT. Its translation: CASSILPTGNQPQHF.

V gene TRBV12-3 or TRBV12-4 combines with J gene TRBJ1-1; TRBD1 aligns across 7 bases. The CDR3 loop spans 13 amino acids. The ends lost 7 bases at V and 8 bases at J; junction bases unmatched: 10. The CDR3 DNA reads TGTGCCAGCACCCTCCCTCTACAGGGGGAAGCTTTCTTT. This codes for CASTLPLQGEAFF.

J is TRBJ1-5 and V is TRBV28; D is possibly TRBD1 (6 bases). There are 16 residues in the CDR3. Germline V gives CDR1 MDHEN, CDR2 SYDVKM. The V end lost 2 bases, the J end lost 1 base, and 12 bases lay between the germline ends. CDR3 amino acids: CASSLLQGKSNQPQHF. CDR3 DNA sequence: TGTGCCAGCAGTTTACTCCAGGGGAAAAGCAATCAGCCCCAGCATTTT. Full variable domain (remainder filled in from reference TRBV28 and TRBJ1-5): DVKVTQSSRYLVKRTGEKVFLECVQDMDHENMFWYRQDPGLGLRLIYFSYDVKMKEKGDIPEGYSVSREKKERFSLILESASTNQTSMYLCASSLLQGKSNQPQHFGDGTRLSIL.

The V gene is TRBV15, the J gene TRBJ1-2; TRBD1 might be the D (5 bases). This CDR3 has 12 amino acids. The V end lost 11 bases, the J end lost 3 bases, and 13 bases lay between the germline ends. Looked up from germline, CDR1 is LNHNV and CDR2 is YYDKDF (reference sequence). Here the CDR3 DNA reads TGTGCCCCGCTTCGGGGGGACTATGGCTACACCTTC. The encoded protein is CAPLRGDYGYTF.

The V and J genes are TRBV7-9 and TRBJ1-3, with D perhaps TRBD1 (6 bases). Germline V CDR1 and CDR2: SEHNR, FQNEAQ (reference sequence). The CDR3 is 16 amino acids. Trimming removed 5 bases at V and 2 bases at J, with 16 bases between. In DNA form, the CDR3 reads TGTGCCAGCAGCCGTGGGTCCCCAGGGGCTGGAAACACCATATATTTT. Amino acids: CASSRGSPGAGNTIYF.

This chain connects TRBV7-6 to TRBJ2-5, with 9 bases aligning to TRBD1. This CDR3 comprises 15 residues. Germline V gene data show CDR1 as SGHVS and CDR2 as FNYEAQ. Losses at the gene ends were 6 bases for V and 4 bases for J; bases not matched to a gene: 9. The CDR3 loop reads CASSDDRGNGETQYF. The DNA of the CDR3 is TGTGCCAGCAGTGATGACAGGGGGAACGGAGAGACCCAGTACTTC.

This chain's CDR3 is CASSWDRGKNSPLHF. In nucleotides, the CDR3 is TGTGCCAGCAGCTGGGACAGGGGGAAAAATTCACCCCTCCACTTT. V usage is TRBV13 and J usage is TRBJ1-6; 11 bases align to TRBD1. CDR1 and CDR2 (germline): PRHDT, FYEKMQ (reference sequence). The V gene end was trimmed by 4 bases and the J gene end by 7 bases; junction bases not matched to a gene: 3. The CDR3 consists of 15 residues.

Only a few counts were recorded for this clone. The chain's CDR3 is CASSLVSGVGYNEQFF. CDR3 bases: TGTGCCAGCAGCTTGGTCTCGGGAGTGGGGTACAATGAGCAGTTCTTC. J is TRBJ2-1 and V is TRBV5-6; tentatively, D is TRBD2 (6 bases). This CDR3 is built from 16 residues. Germline V gene sequence: CDR1 SGHDT, CDR2 YYEEEE. V was trimmed by 0 bases and J by 4 bases, leaving 14 bases between them.

This clone turned up a few times. The chain carries TRBV7-9 and TRBJ1-1, with 8 nucleotides matching TRBD1. The J segment lost 4 bases and the V segment lost 5 bases, leaving 6 bases of the junction unmatched. The CDR3 runs to 14 residues. CDR1 is SEHNR, CDR2 FQNEAQ, per germline (reference sequence). The CDR3 DNA reads as TGTGCCAGCAGCCTTTGGACAGGGAGCACTGAAGCTTTCTTT. Translation: CASSLWTGSTEAFF.

This clone was observed a handful of times. This chain joins TRBV15 and TRBJ1-1; possible D gene TRBD1, 6 bases. V shed 1 base and J shed 10 bases, with 16 bases lying between them. From germline, CDR1 is LNHNV and CDR2 YYDKDF (reference sequence). This CDR3 spans 14 amino acids. CDR3: CATSRAVQGMIAFF. The CDR3, as DNA: TGTGCCACCAGCAGAGCGGTACAGGGAATGATAGCTTTCTTT.

The rearrangement joins TRBV6-5 to TRBJ2-7; tentative D call: TRBD1 (5 bases). CDR1 and CDR2 (germline): MNHEY, SVGAGI. This CDR3 is 15 amino acids long. Between the trimmed V and J ends, which lost 8 bases and 2 bases, there was a span of 19 bases. In nucleotides, the CDR3 is TGTGCCAGCGCTCGACAGCACTTAACTACCTACGAGCAGTACTTC. Its protein product is CASARQHLTTYEQYF.

V usage is TRBV3-1 (or the pseudogene TRBV3-2) and J usage is TRBJ1-2, with D possibly matching TRBD1 (5 bases). Germline CDR1 and CDR2: LGHDT and YNNKEL (reference sequence). V was cut by 6 bases and J by 4 bases, with 12 bases left in between. The CDR3 totals 13 residues. CDR3 nucleotide sequence: TGTGCCAGCAGTGACAGACTGACCTATGGCTACACCTTC. Protein product: CASSDRLTYGYTF.

The chain recombines TRBV7-3 with TRBJ1-1, with D possibly matching TRBD1 (5 bases). Between the trimmed V and J ends, which lost 4 bases and 0 bases, there was a span of 15 bases. The germline CDR1 and CDR2 sequences are SGHTA and FQGTGA. This CDR3 is 16 amino acids long. The CDR3 coding sequence is TGTGCCAGCAGCTCCTTAAAGCGGGGCATGAACACTGAAGCTTTCTTT. It encodes CASSSLKRGMNTEAFF.

For the CDR3, the DNA is TGTGCCAGCAGCCCAACTGGACAGCGGGGAGGGAAACTGTTTTTT. It translates to CASSPTGQRGGKLFF. This rearrangement joins TRBV3-1 (or the pseudogene TRBV3-2) to TRBJ1-4; possibly TRBD1 for D (6 bases). Germline assignment: CDR1 LGHDT and CDR2 YNNKEL (reference sequence). The CDR3 extends over 15 amino acids. Trimming took 4 bases from V and 11 from J, leaving 20 bases between them.

The V gene is TRBV11-2, the J gene TRBJ1-2; 10 bases fit TRBD1. The germline V gene encodes CDR1 SGHAT and CDR2 FQNNGV. The CDR3 runs 15 residues. With 4 bases clipped from V and 4 bases from J, the junction kept 6 bases outside the gene matches. Here the CDR3 DNA reads TGTGCCAGCAGCTCCCTGGGACAGGGGAGCTATGGCTACACCTTC. It yields the protein CASSSLGQGSYGYTF.

This clone was recorded a few times. The V gene is TRBV6-5, the J gene TRBJ1-1; D perhaps matches TRBD1 (5 bases). Germline assignment: CDR1 MNHEY and CDR2 SVGAGI. V was shortened by 0 bases and J by 1 base, with 9 bases between the two germline ends. The CDR3 has 15 residues. The CDR3 loop reads CASSYSSTGNTEAFF. DNA for the CDR3: TGTGCCAGCAGTTACTCGAGTACAGGGAACACTGAAGCTTTCTTT.

The chain has TRBV10-1 and TRBJ2-1, with D possibly matching TRBD2 (7 bases). The germline V gene has CDR1 WNHNN and CDR2 SYGVQD (reference sequence). V lost 6 bases and J 2 bases, leaving 8 bases between the germline ends. This CDR3 has 13 amino acids. The CDR3 nucleotides read TGCGCCAGCAGCGGGGGGCCCTACAATGAGCAGTTCTTC. Translation gives CASSGGPYNEQFF.

The chain has TRBV28 and TRBJ2-3; 7 bases are a match to TRBD2. J lost 1 base, V lost 4 bases, and 8 bases had no gene match. The germline V gene has CDR1 MDHEN and CDR2 SYDVKM. CDR3 length: 16 amino acids. The CDR3: CASSSPGRAGTDTQYF. The DNA of the CDR3 is TGTGCCAGCAGTTCGCCGGGGAGGGCAGGCACAGATACGCAGTATTTT.

The V call is TRBV7-2, the J call TRBJ2-3; possibly TRBD1 for D (6 bases). CDR1 is SGHTA and CDR2 is FQGNSA in the germline V gene. V lost 8 bases and J 2 bases, leaving 11 bases between the germline ends. The CDR3 has 13 residues. CDR3 coding DNA: TGTGCCAGCGCTCGGGACAACACAGATACGCAGTATTTT. Encoded protein: CASARDNTDTQYF.

The chain links TRBV19 to TRBJ1-3; D gene uncertain. From germline, CDR1 is LNHDA and CDR2 SQIVND (reference sequence). This CDR3 has 12 residues. V lost 7 bases and J lost 8, with 12 bases in between. The chain's CDR3 is CASTWFRDTIYF. The CDR3, as DNA: TGTGCCAGTACCTGGTTCCGGGACACCATATATTTT.